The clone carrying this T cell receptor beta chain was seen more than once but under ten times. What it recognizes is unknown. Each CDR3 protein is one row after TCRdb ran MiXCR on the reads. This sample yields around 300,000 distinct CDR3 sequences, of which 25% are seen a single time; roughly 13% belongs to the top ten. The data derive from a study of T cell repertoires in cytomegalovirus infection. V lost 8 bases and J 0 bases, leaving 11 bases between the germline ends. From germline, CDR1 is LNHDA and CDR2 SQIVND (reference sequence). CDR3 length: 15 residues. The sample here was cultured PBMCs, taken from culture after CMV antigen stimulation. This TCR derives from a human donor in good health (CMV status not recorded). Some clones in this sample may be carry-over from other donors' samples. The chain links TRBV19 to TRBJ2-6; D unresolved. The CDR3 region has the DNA TGTGCCAGTGTGGGCTCCGACTCTGGGGCCAACGTCCTGACTTTC. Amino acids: CASVGSDSGANVLTF.